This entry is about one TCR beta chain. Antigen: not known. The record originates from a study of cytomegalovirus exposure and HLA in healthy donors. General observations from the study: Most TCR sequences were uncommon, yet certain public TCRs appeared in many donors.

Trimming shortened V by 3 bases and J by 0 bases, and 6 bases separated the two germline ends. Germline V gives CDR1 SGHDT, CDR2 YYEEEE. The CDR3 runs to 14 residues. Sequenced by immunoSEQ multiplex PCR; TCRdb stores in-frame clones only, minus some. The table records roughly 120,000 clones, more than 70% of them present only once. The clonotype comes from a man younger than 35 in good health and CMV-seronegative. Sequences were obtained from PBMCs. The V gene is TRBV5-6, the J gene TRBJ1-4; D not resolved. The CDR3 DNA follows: TGTGCCAGCAGCTCTAATCCAACTAATGAAAAACTGTTTTTT. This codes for CASSSNPTNEKLFF.